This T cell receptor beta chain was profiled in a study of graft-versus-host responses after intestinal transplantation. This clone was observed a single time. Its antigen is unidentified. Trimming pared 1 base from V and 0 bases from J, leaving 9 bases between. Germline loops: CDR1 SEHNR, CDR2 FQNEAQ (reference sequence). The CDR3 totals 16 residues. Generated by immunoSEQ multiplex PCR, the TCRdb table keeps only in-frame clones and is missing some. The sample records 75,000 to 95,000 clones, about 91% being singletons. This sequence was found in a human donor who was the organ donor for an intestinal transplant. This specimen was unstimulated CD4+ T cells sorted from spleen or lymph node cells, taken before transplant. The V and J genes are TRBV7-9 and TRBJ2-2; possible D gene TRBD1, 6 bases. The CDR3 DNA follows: TGTGCCAGCAGCTTAGTCTGGGGGCCGAACACCGGGGAGCTGTTTTTT. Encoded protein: CASSLVWGPNTGELFF.